Below are 26 T cell receptor beta chains sequenced from a single sample in a study of technical replicates of blood from a handful of donors. Sequencing was performed with immunoSEQ multiplex PCR; in TCRdb, only in-frame clones are kept and a portion is missing. The sample has about 70,000 clones; approximately 97% are singletons. The sample taken for sequencing was T cells isolated from PBMCs. Receptors originate from a human donor in good health.

The rearrangement links TRBV27 to TRBJ2-7, with 10 bases aligning to TRBD2. Germline V gives CDR1 MNHEY, CDR2 SMNVEV (reference sequence). The CDR3 has 14 amino acids. The V gene end was trimmed by 8 bases and the J gene end by 4 bases; junction bases not matched to a gene: 8. CDR3 DNA sequence: TGTGCCAGCGGCTGGACTAGCGGTATTTACGAGCAGTACTTC. Translating gives CASGWTSGIYEQYF.

CDR3: CASSFTSGYTF. In nucleotides, the CDR3 is TGTGCCAGCAGTTTCACTAGTGGCTACACCTTC. The V gene is TRBV28, the J gene TRBJ1-2; D is unresolved. Germline V gene data show CDR1 as MDHEN and CDR2 as SYDVKM. With 3 bases removed from V and 7 bases from J, the gap between germline ends came to 6 bases. This CDR3 contains 11 residues.

The gene calls are TRBV6-1 and TRBJ1-1, with D tentatively TRBD1 (6 bases). Germline CDR1 reads MNHNS; CDR2 reads SASEGT. Trimming shortened V by 9 bases and J by 8 bases, and 16 bases separated the two germline ends. This CDR3 comprises 12 residues. CDR3 DNA: TGTGCCAGTCAGTGGGAAGACAGGGAAGCTTTCTTT. It codes for CASQWEDREAFF.

The genes are TRBV4-1 and TRBJ1-1; D call uncertain. CDR1 is MGHRA, CDR2 YSYEKL, per germline. This CDR3 has 13 amino acids. V was shortened by 4 bases and J by 0 bases, with 6 bases between the two germline ends. CDR3 bases: TGCGCCAGCAGCCCCATCATGAACACTGAAGCTTTCTTT. Encoded protein: CASSPIMNTEAFF.

The V call is TRBV2, the J call TRBJ2-5, with a weak D call TRBD2 (7 bases). The germline CDR1 and CDR2 sequences are SNHLY and FYNNEI. V was pared by 4 bases and J by 4 bases, with 10 bases between. This CDR3 contains 13 residues. Here the CDR3 reads CASSGRGGETQYF. The CDR3 DNA follows: TGTGCCAGCAGTGGTAGGGGGGGAGAGACCCAGTACTTC.

The chain's CDR3 is CASSSQDRGYEQYF. CDR3 DNA: TGTGCCAGCAGCTCCCAGGACAGGGGATACGAGCAGTACTTC. This chain joins TRBV7-6 and TRBJ2-7, with TRBD1 matching 9 bases. Trimming at V came to 4 bases and at J to 4 bases, leaving 5 bases not matched to a gene. This CDR3 region has 14 residues. CDR1 is SGHVS, CDR2 FNYEAQ, per germline.

V usage is TRBV19 and J usage is TRBJ2-7, with 9 bases that match TRBD1. J lost 3 bases, V lost 6 bases, and 6 bases had no gene match. Germline CDR1 and CDR2: LNHDA and SQIVND (reference sequence). This CDR3 is built from 14 residues. The CDR3 coding sequence is TGTGCCAGTAGCAACAGGGGGCTAGACTACGAGCAGTACTTC. Residues: CASSNRGLDYEQYF.

In this sample, this clone turned up once. This chain joins TRBV6-5 and TRBJ1-4; D possibly corresponds to TRBD1 (5 bases). The V end was cut by 0 bases, the J end by 6 bases, with 11 bases between. In germline, CDR1 is MNHEY, CDR2 SVGAGI. This CDR3 has 15 residues. CDR3 region: CASSYSGAVDEKLFF. The CDR3 DNA sequence: TGTGCCAGCAGTTACTCTGGGGCGGTCGATGAAAAACTGTTTTTT.

This sequence joins TRBV5-1 and TRBJ1-1; D is ambiguous. Trimming took 0 bases from V and 8 from J, leaving 14 bases between them. There are 14 residues in the CDR3. Germline V gives CDR1 SGHRS, CDR2 YFSETQ. CDR3 protein: CASSLVGSGREAFF. The CDR3 DNA is TGCGCCAGCAGCTTGGTAGGTAGCGGCAGAGAAGCTTTCTTT. Complete variable domain (other parts from reference TRBV5-1 and TRBJ1-1): KAGVTQTPRYLIKTRGQQVTLSCSPISGHRSVSWYQQTPGQGLQFLFEYFSETQRNKGNFPGRFSGRQFSNSRSEMNVSTLELGDSALYLCASSLVGSGREAFFGQGTRLTVV.

CDR3 in DNA: TGTGCCAGTAGTCTTACAGGGGCTTTGCCCTACGAGCAGTACTTC. Encoded protein: CASSLTGALPYEQYF. J is TRBJ2-7 and V is TRBV19; 7 nucleotides agree with TRBD1. Germline V lookup: CDR1 LNHDA, CDR2 SQIVND (reference sequence). V dropped 5 bases and J dropped 2; count of bases not matched to a gene: 9. The CDR3 extends over 15 amino acids.

The V and J genes are TRBV13 and TRBJ1-2, with 7 positions matching TRBD1. CDR1 and CDR2 from the germline V gene are PRHDT and FYEKMQ (reference sequence). Unmatched junction bases numbered 17, after V lost 4 bases and J lost 0 bases. CDR3 length: 19 amino acids. The CDR3 DNA reads as TGTGCCAGCAGCTCCCCAATGACAGGGTTAAGTCCCCCTAACTATGGCTACACCTTC. Encoded protein: CASSSPMTGLSPPNYGYTF.

This clone was seen only once. Within the sample, other DNA sequences also encode this same CDR3. J is TRBJ2-3 and V is TRBV27; D remains ambiguous. This CDR3 is built from 14 residues. Trimming removed 0 bases at V and 3 bases at J, with 7 bases between. Germline V lookup: CDR1 MNHEY, CDR2 SMNVEV (reference sequence). CDR3 bases: TGTGCCAGCAGTTTATCAGCCTATACAGATACGCAGTATTTT. Its translation: CASSLSAYTDTQYF.

The chain joins TRBV13 to TRBJ2-7, with TRBD2 matching 10 bases. J was trimmed by 0 bases and V by 7 bases; bases with no gene match: 3. The CDR3 covers 14 residues. Germline V lookup: CDR1 PRHDT, CDR2 FYEKMQ (reference sequence). The CDR3 sequence is CASTERGGSYEQYF. In DNA, the CDR3 is TGTGCCAGCACCGAGCGGGGGGGCTCCTACGAGCAGTACTTC.

The rearrangement links TRBV10-1 to TRBJ1-2; TRBD1 matches at 9 bases. Germline V gene data show CDR1 as WNHNN and CDR2 as SYGVQD (reference sequence). The V and J ends lost 6 bases and 6 bases, in that order; junction bases with no gene match: 8. The CDR3 spans 14 residues. The CDR3 coding sequence is TGCGCCAGCAGAGATTACCACAGGGGGCATGGCTACACCTTC. It specifies CASRDYHRGHGYTF.

The V and J genes are TRBV15 and TRBJ2-7; 11 bases align to TRBD2. The V gene end was trimmed by 2 bases and the J gene end by 5 bases; junction bases not matched to a gene: 11. This CDR3 has 17 residues. Per germline, CDR1 LNHNV and CDR2 YYDKDF (reference sequence). The CDR3 DNA reads TGTGCCACCAGCAGATACACTAGCGGGAGAGTTTTCCACGAGCAGTACTTC. Its translation: CATSRYTSGRVFHEQYF.

The chain employs TRBV5-1 and TRBJ2-5, with 7 bases fitting TRBD1. V shed 5 bases and J 3 bases; nucleotides not matched to a gene: 4. CDR1 and CDR2 from the germline V gene are SGHRS and YFSETQ. The CDR3 loop spans 13 amino acids. The CDR3 sequence is CASRVGGKETQYF. CDR3 nucleotide sequence: TGCGCCAGCAGAGTAGGGGGCAAAGAGACCCAGTACTTC.

V is TRBV18 and J is TRBJ2-7; D is perhaps TRBD1 (6 bases). The CDR3 contains 15 residues. CDR1 is KGHSH, CDR2 LQKENI, per germline. Trimming pared 3 bases from V and 0 bases from J, leaving 12 bases between. CDR3 nucleotide sequence: TGTGCCAGCTCACCGACAGGATCCAGCTCCTACGAGCAGTACTTC. Encoded protein: CASSPTGSSSYEQYF.

V usage is TRBV29-1 and J usage is TRBJ2-7; the match to TRBD2 covers 12 bases. Per the germline V gene, CDR1 is SQVTM and CDR2 is ANQGSEA. The ends lost 4 bases at V and 1 base at J; junction bases unmatched: 11. The CDR3 spans 17 residues. CDR3 region: CSVGGLAGGPKSYEQYF. CDR3 DNA: TGCAGCGTTGGCGGGCTAGCGGGAGGGCCTAAGTCCTACGAGCAGTACTTC.

The rearrangement links TRBV2 to TRBJ1-3; D is possibly TRBD1 (6 bases). CDR3 length equals 13 residues. With 5 bases removed from V and 8 bases from J, the gap between germline ends came to 13 bases. Germline V gene sequence: CDR1 SNHLY, CDR2 FYNNEI. The CDR3 spells CASSNRVRDTIYF. CDR3 bases: TGTGCCAGCAGTAACAGGGTGAGGGACACCATATATTTT.

The genes are TRBV14 and TRBJ2-3; maybe TRBD1 (6 bases). The ends were cut back, 2 bases at V and 3 bases at J, with 6 bases in the middle. Germline V CDR1 and CDR2: SGHDN, FVKESK. The CDR3 spans 13 residues. CDR3 protein: CASSQQGTDTQYF. The CDR3 coding sequence is TGTGCCAGCAGCCAACAGGGGACAGATACGCAGTATTTT.

The chain has TRBV5-6 and TRBJ2-4, with D uncertain. The V gene lost 1 base and the J gene lost 1 base, with 6 bases spanning the gap. Germline CDR1 SGHDT, CDR2 YYEEEE. This CDR3 has 14 residues. CDR3 in amino acids: CASSLSLAKNIQYF. The CDR3 DNA reads as TGTGCCAGCAGCTTGTCCCTCGCCAAAAACATTCAGTACTTC. The full variable domain, with the rest looked up from reference TRBV5-6 and TRBJ2-4, is DAGVTQSPTHLIKTRGQQVTLRCSPKSGHDTVSWYQQALGQGPQFIFQYYEEEERQRGNFPDRFSGHQFPNYSSELNVNALLLGDSALYLCASSLSLAKNIQYFGAGTRLSVL.

The chain carries TRBV18 and TRBJ2-5; D perhaps matches TRBD1 (6 bases). The CDR3 sequence is 12 residues long. V lost 8 bases to trimming and J lost 0 bases, with 7 bases between them. CDR1 and CDR2 (germline): KGHSH, LQKENI. CDR3 in amino acids: CASGQHQETQYF. CDR3 nucleotide sequence: TGTGCCAGCGGACAGCACCAAGAGACCCAGTACTTC. The whole variable domain, remainder taken from reference TRBV18 and TRBJ2-5, is NAGVMQNPRHLVRRRGQEARLRCSPMKGHSHVYWYRQLPEEGLKFMVYLQKENIIDESGMPKERFSAEFPKEGPSILRIQQVVRGDSAAYFCASGQHQETQYFGPGTRLLVL.

The CDR3 nucleotides are TGTGCCAGCTCACCGAGGCGGGAGGGCGCAGATACGCAGTATTTT. As protein: CASSPRREGADTQYF. V and J are TRBV18 and TRBJ2-3; TRBD2 aligns across 9 bases. V was pared by 3 bases and J by 4 bases, with 5 bases of the junction left unmatched. CDR1 is KGHSH and CDR2 is LQKENI in the germline V gene. This CDR3 comprises 15 residues.

The genes are TRBV29-1 and TRBJ1-2; D gene ambiguous. The CDR3 spans 12 residues. V was shortened by 2 bases and J by 5 bases, with 9 bases between the two germline ends. Germline V CDR1 and CDR2: SQVTM, ANQGSEA. The CDR3 DNA sequence: TGCAGCGTTGAACTGACGAGGTATGGCTACACCTTC. This encodes CSVELTRYGYTF.

V usage is TRBV11-3 and J usage is TRBJ1-1; TRBD1 agrees at 7 bases. The V segment lost 2 bases and the J segment 1 base; nucleotides outside the gene matches: 4. The CDR3 has 15 amino acids. The germline CDR1 and CDR2 sequences are SGHNT and YENEEA. The CDR3 sequence is CASSLWGQTNTEAFF. DNA of the CDR3: TGTGCCAGCAGCTTATGGGGACAGACGAACACTGAAGCTTTCTTT. The variable domain in full, completed from reference TRBV11-3 and TRBJ1-1, reads EAGVVQSPRYKIIEKKQPVAFWCNPISGHNTLYWYLQNLGQGPELLIRYENEEAVDDSQLPKDRFSAERLKGVDSTLKIQPAELGDSAVYLCASSLWGQTNTEAFFGQGTRLTVV.

The chain recombines TRBV10-2 with TRBJ2-7; TRBD1 is a possible D gene (5 bases). CDR1 and CDR2 from the germline V gene are WSHSY and SAAADI. The CDR3 sequence is 15 residues long. V dropped 1 base and J dropped 3 bases, with 13 bases sitting between them. The CDR3 sequence is CASSEFQGSRYEQYF. CDR3 nucleotide sequence: TGCGCCAGCAGTGAGTTTCAGGGATCACGCTACGAGCAGTACTTC.